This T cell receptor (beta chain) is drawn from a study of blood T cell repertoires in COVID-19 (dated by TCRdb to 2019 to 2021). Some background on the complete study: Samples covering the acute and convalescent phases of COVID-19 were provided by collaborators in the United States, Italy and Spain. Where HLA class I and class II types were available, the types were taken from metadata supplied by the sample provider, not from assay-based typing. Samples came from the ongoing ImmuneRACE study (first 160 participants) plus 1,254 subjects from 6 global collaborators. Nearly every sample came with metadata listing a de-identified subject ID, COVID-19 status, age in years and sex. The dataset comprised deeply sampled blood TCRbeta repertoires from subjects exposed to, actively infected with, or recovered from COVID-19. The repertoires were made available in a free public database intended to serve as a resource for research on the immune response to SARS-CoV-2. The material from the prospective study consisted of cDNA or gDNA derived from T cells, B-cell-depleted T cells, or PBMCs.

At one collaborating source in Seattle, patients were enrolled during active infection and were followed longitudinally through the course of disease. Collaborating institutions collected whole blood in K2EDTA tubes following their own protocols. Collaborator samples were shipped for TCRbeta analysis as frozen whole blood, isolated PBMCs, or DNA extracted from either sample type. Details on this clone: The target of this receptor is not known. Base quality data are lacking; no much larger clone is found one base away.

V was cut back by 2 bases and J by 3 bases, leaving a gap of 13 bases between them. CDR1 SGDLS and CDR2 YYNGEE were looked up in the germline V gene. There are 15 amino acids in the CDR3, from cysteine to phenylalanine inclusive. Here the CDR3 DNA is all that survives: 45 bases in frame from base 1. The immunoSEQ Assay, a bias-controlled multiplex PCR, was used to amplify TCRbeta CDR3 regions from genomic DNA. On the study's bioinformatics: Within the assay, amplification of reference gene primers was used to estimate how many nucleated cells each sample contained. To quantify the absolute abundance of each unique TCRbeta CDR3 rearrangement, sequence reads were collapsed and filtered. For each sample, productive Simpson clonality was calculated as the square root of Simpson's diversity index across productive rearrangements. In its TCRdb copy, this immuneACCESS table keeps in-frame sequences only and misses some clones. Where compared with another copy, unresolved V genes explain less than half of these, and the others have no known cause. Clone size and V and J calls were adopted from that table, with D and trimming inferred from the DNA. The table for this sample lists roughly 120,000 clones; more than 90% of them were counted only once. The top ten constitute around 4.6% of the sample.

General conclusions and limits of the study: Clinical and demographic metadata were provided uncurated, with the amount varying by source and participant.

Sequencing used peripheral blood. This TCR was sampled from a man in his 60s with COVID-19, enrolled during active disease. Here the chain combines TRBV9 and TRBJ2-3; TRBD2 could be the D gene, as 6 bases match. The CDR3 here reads CASSVWGEETDTQYF. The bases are TGTGCCAGCAGCGTTTGGGGGGAGGAGACAGATACGCAGTATTTT. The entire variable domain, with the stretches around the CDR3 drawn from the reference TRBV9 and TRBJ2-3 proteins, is DSGVTQTPKHLITATGQRVTLRCSPRSGDLSVYWYQQSLDQGLQFLIQYYNGEERAKGNILERFSAQQFPDLHSELNLSSLELGDSALYFCASSVWGEETDTQYFGPGTRLTVL.